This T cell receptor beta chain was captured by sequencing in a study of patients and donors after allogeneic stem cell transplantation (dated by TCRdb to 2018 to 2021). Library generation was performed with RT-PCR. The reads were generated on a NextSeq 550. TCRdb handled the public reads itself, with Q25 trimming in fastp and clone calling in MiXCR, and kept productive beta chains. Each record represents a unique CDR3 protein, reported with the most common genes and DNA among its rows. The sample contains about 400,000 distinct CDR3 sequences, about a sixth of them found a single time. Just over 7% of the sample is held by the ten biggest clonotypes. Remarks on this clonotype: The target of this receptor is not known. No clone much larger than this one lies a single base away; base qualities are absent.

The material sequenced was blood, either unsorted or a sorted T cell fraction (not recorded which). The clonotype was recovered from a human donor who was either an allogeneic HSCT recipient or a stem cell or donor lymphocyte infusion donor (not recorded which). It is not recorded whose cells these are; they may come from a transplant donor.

The DNA reads TGTGCCAGCAGCTTAGGGGTGGGTGGAAAAGAGACCCAGTACTTC. This translates into CASSLGVGGKETQYF. The chain is assembled from TRBV7-2 and TRBJ2-5; no D gene call is confident. V loses 1 base of germline sequence and J loses 3 bases, and the interval between the two ends is 12 bases. The CDR3 numbers 15 residues from cysteine through phenylalanine. Only the CDR3 region is kept as DNA, spanning 45 bases read in frame from base 1. CDR1 and CDR2, looked up from the germline V gene, are SGHTA and FQGNSA.